This paragraph covers one T cell receptor beta chain sequence. Its antigen remains unknown. The CDR3 sequence is 18 residues long. V gave up 4 bases and J gave up 3 bases, with 25 bases separating them. Germline V CDR1 and CDR2: SEHNR, FQNEAQ (reference sequence). This entry is derived from a study of PD-1 blockade in mismatch repair-deficient tumors. Study-wide context: Patients had around 11 mismatch repair-deficient cancer types, all previously treated and progressing.

PCR or immunohistochemistry showed mismatch repair deficiency in every enrolled patient. TCRs were sequenced from a few patients responding to pembrolizumab. General study findings and limits: Tumor-resident clones, often absent from pretreatment blood, expanded after pembrolizumab and then contracted.

The protocol was immunoSEQ multiplex PCR, while the TCRdb copy is restricted to in-frame clones and leaves out a portion. Of roughly 120,000 clones listed, about 90% are singletons. The V call is TRBV7-9, the J call TRBJ2-7; D may correspond to TRBD1 or TRBD2 (6 bases each). The receptor was derived from an adult with mismatch repair-deficient cancer. The specimen was peripheral blood, collected approximately 71 weeks after starting pembrolizumab. CDR3 sequence (DNA): TGTGCCAGCAGCTCGTTAGGGGAGGTAACAGGGAAATACTACGAGCAGTACTTC. Amino acid sequence: CASSSLGEVTGKYYEQYF.